Listed below are T cell receptor beta chains from one sample, sequenced in a study of post-analysis software for immune sequencing data. In TCRdb, the PCR reads were re-called with MiXCR into one record per CDR3 protein. The sample lists some 890,000 distinct CDR3 sequences, about 57% occurring once. The sample was blood. These TCRs come from a girl aged 10 to 17 with multiple sclerosis. Both conserved end residues are part of each CDR3. The order of the fields is clone size, V gene, CDR3 length, J gene, CDR3 protein. Clone size appears in some rows only: once, few, many, or a class for an expanded clone.

>NA|TRBV29-1|13|TRBJ1-1
CSVDNRGGTEAFF
>few|TRBV5-1|16|TRBJ2-5
CASSFSSGNRQETQYF
>NA|TRBV7-9|14|TRBJ2-3
CASSYGGRIDTQYF
>once|TRBV10-3|13|TRBJ1-1
CAISGEGFTEAFF
>few|TRBV20-1|14|TRBJ2-1
CSATGRGPYNEQFF
>NA|TRBV27|16|TRBJ1-2
CASSPGQRRKNYGYTF
>few|TRBV29-1|13|TRBJ2-7
CSVQKRLSYEQYF
>NA|TRBV5-1|12|TRBJ2-5
CASSFIKETQYF
>few|TRBV3-1|15|TRBJ2-1
CASSQIGTAYNEQFF
>NA|TRBV15|14|TRBJ2-3
CATSARVGADTQYF
>once|TRBV18|15|TRBJ1-1
CASSLSRLMNTEAFF
>few|TRBV12-3/TRBV12-4|15|TRBJ2-5
CASSLWDRGGETQYF
>NA|TRBV12-3/TRBV12-4|17|TRBJ2-7
CASSYGRGIRLSYEQYF
>NA|TRBV7-2|15|TRBJ2-3
CASSLQRGDRNTQYF
>NA|TRBV7-9|14|TRBJ2-7
CASSFTAGPLEQYF
>NA|TRBV29-1|13|TRBJ2-7
CSVFVGAALGQYF
>NA|TRBV20-1|14|TRBJ2-5
CSARGIDRVETQYF
>NA|TRBV7-8|16|NA
CASNPPQAGLRETQYF
>NA|TRBV20-1|14|TRBJ2-5
CSARVGSSGETQYF
>NA|TRBV5-5|16|TRBJ2-5
CASSFLAGESGETQYF
>NA|TRBV29-1|13|TRBJ2-1
CSVVLAGNNEQFF
>NA|TRBV30|13|TRBJ2-7
CAWSPQAVNEQYF
>NA|TRBV27|16|TRBJ2-1
CASSLWTGSSYNEQFF
>NA|TRBV15|17|TRBJ2-3
CATSRDPAGGGADTQYF
>NA|TRBV6-4|15|TRBJ2-3
CASSEELAATDTQYF
>NA|TRBV6-2/TRBV6-3|12|TRBJ1-2
CASSPQAVGYTF
>NA|TRBV29-1|18|TRBJ2-1
CSVADALLSGVAYNEQFF
>NA|TRBV7-9|15|TRBJ1-6
CASSLGGPHNSPLHF
>NA|TRBV7-9|12|TRBJ2-3
CASSPGQDTQYF
>NA|TRBV24-1|15|TRBJ2-3
CATSDRYSSTDTQYF
>NA|TRBV5-1|15|TRBJ2-7
CASSHFRGLVSEQYF
>few|TRBV7-6|14|TRBJ2-7
CASSLRGPRDEQYF
>few|TRBV20-1|16|TRBJ2-1
CSARAPSGATYNEQFF
>NA|TRBV7-3|16|TRBJ2-7
CASSLRSGGDSYEQYF
>few|TRBV7-9|13|TRBJ1-2
CASSLGGIGGYTF
>NA|TRBV12-3/TRBV12-4|14|TRBJ1-2
CASSSTLRTAGYTF
>NA|TRBV20-1|16|NA
CSARDRGSGAPYEQYF
>NA|TRBV5-1|13|TRBJ1-1
CASSGPPDTEAFF
>few|TRBV29-1|12|TRBJ2-5
CSVDGSGETQYF
>few|TRBV7-9|16|TRBJ2-1
CASSPRTGSLGNEQFF
>NA|TRBV5-5|15|TRBJ1-5
CASSEGTGYNQPQHF
>NA|TRBV5-1|14|TRBJ2-4
CASSLTPGQNIQYF
>NA|TRBV6-6|15|TRBJ2-7
CASTESPLRSYEQYF
>NA|TRBV30|14|TRBJ1-2
CAWSDRDWVYGYTF
>NA|TRBV20-1|12|TRBJ2-3
CSGGLGTDTQYF
>NA|TRBV20-1|11|TRBJ2-3
CSGTGLGTQYF
>NA|TRBV27|16|TRBJ2-1
CASSLGTSGVRNEQFF
>NA|TRBV24-1|16|TRBJ2-5
CATSDQSQGAGETQYF
>few|TRBV5-5|16|TRBJ1-1
CASSLSAAASNTEAFF
>few|TRBV9|18|TRBJ2-3
CASSPWLAGLSSTDTQYF
>NA|TRBV6-5|14|TRBJ1-4
CASSYRAPNEKLFF
>NA|TRBV12-3/TRBV12-4|16|TRBJ1-1
CATTLGRTGPNTEAFF
>NA|TRBV2|15|TRBJ2-3
CASNPTGGRTDTQYF
>NA|TRBV7-9|17|TRBJ2-6
CASSLGTTNSGANVLTF
>NA|TRBV7-8|14|TRBJ2-7
CASSFTGTAHEQYF
>NA|TRBV4-2|16|TRBJ2-1
CASSQDSQGNHNEQFF
>NA|TRBV7-2|13|TRBJ1-1
CASSRTGDTEAFF
>NA|TRBV25-1|11|TRBJ2-1
CASSVVGTQFF
>NA|TRBV29-1|11|TRBJ2-1
CSTRTGGEQFF
>few|TRBV7-9|15|TRBJ2-7
CASSSRTSGNSEQYF